This TCR beta chain was recorded in a study of sequential checkpoint blockade in melanoma. Turning to the study itself: Randomization was 1:1 between first-line nivolumab→ipilimumab and ipilimumab→nivolumab. Each arm's sequence ended with maintenance nivolumab.

The V and J ends lost 3 bases and 7 bases respectively, with 13 bases between them. This CDR3 has 14 residues. Per the germline V gene, CDR1 is SGDLS and CDR2 is YYNGEE. The treatment is: randomized to nivolumab then ipilimumab (arm A) or the reverse (arm B). No patient had prior DNA-damaging chemotherapy. From thawed PBMCs, live CD3+CD8+ cells negative for CD19 and CD56 were sorted. Sequenced by immunoSEQ multiplex PCR; TCRdb stores in-frame clones only, minus some. The data show fewer than 35,000 clones, with about 86% seen just once and around a fifth held by the top ten. V gene TRBV9 combines with J gene TRBJ1-4, with D perhaps matching TRBD1 (6 bases). The receptor was derived from a human donor with melanoma. This sample comprised CD8+ T cells sorted from blood (inferred from file names), obtained from a patient given nivolumab and ipilimumab in sequence. The CDR3 sequence is CASSGGGRGEKLFF. The DNA for the CDR3 is TGTGCCAGCAGCGGGGGGGGGCGCGGTGAAAAACTGTTTTTT.